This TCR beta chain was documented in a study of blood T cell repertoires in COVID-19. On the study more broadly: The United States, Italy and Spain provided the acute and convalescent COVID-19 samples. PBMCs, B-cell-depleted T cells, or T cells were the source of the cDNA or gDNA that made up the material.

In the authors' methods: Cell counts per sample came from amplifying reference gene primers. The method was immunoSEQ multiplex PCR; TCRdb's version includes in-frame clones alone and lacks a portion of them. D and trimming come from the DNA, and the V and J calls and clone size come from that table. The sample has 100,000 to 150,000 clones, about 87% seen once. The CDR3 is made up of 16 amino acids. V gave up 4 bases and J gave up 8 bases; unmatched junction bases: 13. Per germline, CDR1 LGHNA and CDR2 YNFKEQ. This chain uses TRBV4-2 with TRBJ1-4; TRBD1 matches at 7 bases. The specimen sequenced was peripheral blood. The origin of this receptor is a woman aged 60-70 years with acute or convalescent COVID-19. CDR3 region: CASSPNRWDSEEKLFF. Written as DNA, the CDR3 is TGTGCCAGCAGCCCCAACCGGTGGGACAGTGAGGAAAAACTGTTTTTT.